This TCR beta chain was captured in a study of response to subunit inactivated influenza vaccine. Findings and limits, study-wide: The authors offered the suggestion that each seasonal influenza vaccination recruits few new T cells.

Per the germline V gene, CDR1 is WSHSY and CDR2 is SAAADI. The CDR3 totals 12 residues. V dropped 5 bases and J dropped 6; count of bases not matched to a gene: 2. To note about this clonotype: Its specificity is unknown.

TCRdb re-called the RT-PCR reads through MiXCR, storing one row per CDR3 protein. The data contain some 570,000 distinct CDR3 sequences, about 11% of them singletons. Another study also made use of these data, one on T cells expressing NK-cell markers. As that report states: The cDNA for TCR beta came from 5'RACE template switching with UMIs. Among the eight sequenced donors, seven tested HCMV-seropositive and one tested seronegative. Researchers report these clonotypes also headed the CD3+CD56-NKG2C+ fraction in a handful of donors.

The chain joins TRBV10-2 to TRBJ2-3, with 7 nucleotides matching TRBD1. This material consisted of PBMCs from blood, taken on the day of vaccination. This receptor was taken from a man over 45 who received an inactivated influenza vaccine. In DNA, the CDR3 is TGCGCCAGCAGTACGGACAGGGATACGCAGTATTTT. Amino acids: CASSTDRDTQYF.